This T cell receptor (beta chain) comes out of a study of technical replicates of blood from a handful of donors. CDR1 and CDR2 from the germline V gene are SGHTA and FQGNSA. The V and J ends lost 2 bases and 10 bases respectively, with 11 bases between them. There are 12 residues in the CDR3. The repertoire was sequenced with immunoSEQ multiplex PCR; TCRdb's copy has only in-frame clones and lacks some. Among 85,000 to 95,000 clones listed, 90% to 96% were seen once. The clonotype was recovered from a human donor in good health. Sequences were obtained from T cells isolated from PBMCs. The chain joins TRBV7-2 to TRBJ1-1; D ambiguous. In nucleotides, the CDR3 is TGTGCCAGCAGCTTACTAGTGAAAGTAGCTTTCTTT. It translates to CASSLLVKVAFF.